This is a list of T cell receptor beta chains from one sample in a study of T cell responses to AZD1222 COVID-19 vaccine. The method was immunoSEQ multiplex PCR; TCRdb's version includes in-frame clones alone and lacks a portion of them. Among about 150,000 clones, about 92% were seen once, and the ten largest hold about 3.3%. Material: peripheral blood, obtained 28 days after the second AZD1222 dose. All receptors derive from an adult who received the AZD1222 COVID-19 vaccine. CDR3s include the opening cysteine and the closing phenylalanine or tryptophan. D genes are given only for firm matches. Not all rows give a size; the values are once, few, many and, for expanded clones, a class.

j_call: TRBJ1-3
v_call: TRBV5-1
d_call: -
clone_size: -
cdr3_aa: CASSLDTGSGNTIYF
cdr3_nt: TGCGCCAGCAGCTTGGACACAGGGTCTGGAAACACCATATATTTT

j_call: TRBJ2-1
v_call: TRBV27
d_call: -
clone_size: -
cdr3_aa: CASSFIVTTDEQFF
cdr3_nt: TGTGCCAGCAGTTTTATCGTCACTACCGATGAGCAGTTCTTC

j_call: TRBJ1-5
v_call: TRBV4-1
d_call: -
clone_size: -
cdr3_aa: CASSLGQNQRNQPQHF
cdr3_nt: TGCGCCAGCAGCCTAGGACAGAATCAAAGGAATCAGCCCCAGCATTTT

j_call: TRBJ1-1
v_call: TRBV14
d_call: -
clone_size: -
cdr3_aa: CASSRSAGGTEAFF
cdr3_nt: TGTGCCAGCAGCCGATCGGCCGGGGGCACTGAAGCTTTCTTT

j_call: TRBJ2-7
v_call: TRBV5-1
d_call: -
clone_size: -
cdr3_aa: CASSLEAREQYF
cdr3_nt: TGCGCCAGCAGCTTGGAAGCTCGCGAGCAGTACTTC

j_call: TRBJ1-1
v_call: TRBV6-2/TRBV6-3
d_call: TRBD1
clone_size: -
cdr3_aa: CASSSTQYSRQGAEAFF
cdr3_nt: TGTGCCAGCAGTTCGACCCAGTATTCGAGACAGGGGGCTGAAGCTTTCTTT

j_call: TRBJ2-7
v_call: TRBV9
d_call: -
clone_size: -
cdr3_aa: CASSVGGGPAYEQYF
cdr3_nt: TGTGCCAGCAGCGTGGGCGGAGGGCCGGCCTACGAGCAGTACTTC

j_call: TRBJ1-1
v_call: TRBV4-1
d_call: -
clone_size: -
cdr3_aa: CASSQSGTGFNTEAFF
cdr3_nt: TGCGCCAGCAGCCAAAGTGGGACGGGATTTAACACTGAAGCTTTCTTT

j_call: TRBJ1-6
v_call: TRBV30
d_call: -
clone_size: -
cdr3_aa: CAWRGTRQF
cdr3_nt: TGTGCCTGGAGGGGAACGAGACAGTTT

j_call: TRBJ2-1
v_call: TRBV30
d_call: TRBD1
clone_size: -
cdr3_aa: CAWSVWGTGMDNEQFF
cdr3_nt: TGTGCCTGGAGTGTATGGGGGACAGGGATGGACAATGAGCAGTTCTTC

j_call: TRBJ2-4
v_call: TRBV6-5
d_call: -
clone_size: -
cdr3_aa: CASTPQGASKNIQYF
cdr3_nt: TGTGCCAGCACCCCCCAAGGGGCTTCCAAAAACATTCAGTACTTC

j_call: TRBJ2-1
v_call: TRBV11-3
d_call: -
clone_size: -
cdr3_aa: CASSRAYNEQFF
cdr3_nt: TGTGCCAGCAGCAGGGCTTACAATGAGCAGTTCTTC

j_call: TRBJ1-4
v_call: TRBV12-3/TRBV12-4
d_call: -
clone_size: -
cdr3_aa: CASSSEDEKLFF
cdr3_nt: TGTGCCAGCAGTTCGGAAGATGAAAAACTGTTTTTT

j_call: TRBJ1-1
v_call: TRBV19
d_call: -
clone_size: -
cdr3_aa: CASSMSLMNTEAFF
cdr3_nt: TGTGCCAGTAGTATGAGTCTCATGAACACTGAAGCTTTCTTT

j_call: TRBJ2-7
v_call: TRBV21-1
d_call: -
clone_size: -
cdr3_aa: CASSKVCETSGFREQYF
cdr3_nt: TGTGCCAGCAGCAAAGTTTGTGAGACTAGCGGTTTTAGGGAGCAGTACTTC

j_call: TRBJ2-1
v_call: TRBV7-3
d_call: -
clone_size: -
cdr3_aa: CASRPHRDSYNEQFF
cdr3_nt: TGTGCCAGCAGACCCCACCGGGACTCCTACAATGAGCAGTTCTTC

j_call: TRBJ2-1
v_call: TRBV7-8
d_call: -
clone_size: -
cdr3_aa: CASSLDPSRQFF
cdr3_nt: TGTGCCAGCAGCTTAGACCCGTCACGGCAGTTCTTC

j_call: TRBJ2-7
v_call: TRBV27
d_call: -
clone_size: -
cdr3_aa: CASSFTESYEQYF
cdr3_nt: TGTGCCAGCAGTTTTACAGAATCCTACGAGCAGTACTTC

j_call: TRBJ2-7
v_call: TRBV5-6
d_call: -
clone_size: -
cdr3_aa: CASSLGAGTEQYF
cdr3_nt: TGTGCCAGCAGCCTCGGGGCAGGGACCGAGCAGTACTTC

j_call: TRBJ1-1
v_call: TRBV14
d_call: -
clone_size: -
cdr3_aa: CASSVWVNTEAFF
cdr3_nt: TGTGCCAGCAGCGTATGGGTGAACACTGAAGCTTTCTTT

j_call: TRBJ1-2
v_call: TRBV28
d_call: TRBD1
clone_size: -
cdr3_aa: CASCITTGGARGYTF
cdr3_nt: TGTGCCAGCTGTATCACGACAGGGGGCGCGCGGGGCTACACCTTC

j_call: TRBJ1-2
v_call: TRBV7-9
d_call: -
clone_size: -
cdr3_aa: CASSSVTGQSSGYTF
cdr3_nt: TGTGCCAGCAGCTCAGTCACCGGACAATCAAGCGGCTACACCTTC

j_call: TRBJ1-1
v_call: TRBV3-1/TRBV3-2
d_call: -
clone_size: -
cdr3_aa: CASSQIRIGRSLNTEAFF
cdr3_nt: TGTGCCAGCAGCCAAATCAGGATCGGCAGGAGCCTGAACACTGAAGCTTTCTTT

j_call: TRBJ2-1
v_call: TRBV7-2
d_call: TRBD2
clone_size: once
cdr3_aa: CASSLALGGRANEQFF
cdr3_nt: TGTGCCAGCAGCTTAGCGCTTGGCGGGAGGGCGAATGAGCAGTTCTTC

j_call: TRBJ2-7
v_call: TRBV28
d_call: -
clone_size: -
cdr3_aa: CASSLFSPTSLEQYF
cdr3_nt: TGTGCCAGCAGTTTATTCAGCCCAACTAGTCTCGAGCAGTACTTC

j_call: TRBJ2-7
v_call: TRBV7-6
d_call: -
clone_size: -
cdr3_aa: CASSLGSATVPYEQYF
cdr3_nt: TGTGCCAGCAGCTTGGGTTCTGCGACAGTTCCCTACGAGCAGTACTTC

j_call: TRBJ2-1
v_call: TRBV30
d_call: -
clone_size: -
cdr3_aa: CAWSVYHEQFF
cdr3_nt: TGTGCCTGGAGTGTATACCATGAGCAGTTCTTC

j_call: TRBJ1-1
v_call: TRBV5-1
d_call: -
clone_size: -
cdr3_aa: CASSLAGRENTEAFF
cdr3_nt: TGCGCCAGCAGCTTGGCGGGACGGGAGAACACTGAAGCTTTCTTT

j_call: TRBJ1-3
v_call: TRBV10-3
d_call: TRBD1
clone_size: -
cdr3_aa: CAMWTGISGNTIYF
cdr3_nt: TGTGCCATGTGGACAGGGATCTCTGGAAACACCATATATTTT

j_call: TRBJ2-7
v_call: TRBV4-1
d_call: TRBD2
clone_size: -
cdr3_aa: CASSGLAGALIPEQYF
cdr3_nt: TGCGCCAGCAGCGGGCTAGCGGGAGCCCTGATCCCCGAGCAGTACTTC

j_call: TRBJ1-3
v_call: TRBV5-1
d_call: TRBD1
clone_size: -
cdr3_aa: CASSPTGQGSGNTIYF
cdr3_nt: TGCGCCAGCAGCCCAACTGGACAGGGGTCTGGAAACACCATATATTTT

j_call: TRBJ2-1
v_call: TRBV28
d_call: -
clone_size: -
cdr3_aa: CASSLDGSEQFF
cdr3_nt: TGTGCCAGCAGTTTAGACGGGAGCGAGCAGTTCTTC

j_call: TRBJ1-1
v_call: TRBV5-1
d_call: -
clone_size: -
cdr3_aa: CASSSTGSGAFF
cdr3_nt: TGCGCCAGCAGCTCAACAGGGAGTGGGGCTTTCTTT

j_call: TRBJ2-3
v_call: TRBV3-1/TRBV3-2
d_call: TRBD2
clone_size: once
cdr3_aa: CASSPSGRNTQYF
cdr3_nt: TGTGCCAGCAGCCCTAGCGGGAGAAATACGCAGTATTTT

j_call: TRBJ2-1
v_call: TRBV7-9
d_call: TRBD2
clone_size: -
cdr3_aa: CASSLSLAGAYNEQFF
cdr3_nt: TGTGCCAGCAGCTTATCCCTAGCGGGAGCCTACAATGAGCAGTTCTTC

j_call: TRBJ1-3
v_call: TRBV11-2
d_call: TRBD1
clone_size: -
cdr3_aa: CASSPGTASGNTIYF
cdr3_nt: TGTGCCAGCAGCCCCGGGACAGCCTCTGGAAACACCATATATTTT

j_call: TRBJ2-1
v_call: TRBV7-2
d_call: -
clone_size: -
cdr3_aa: CASSLFSLAGAEQFF
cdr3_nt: TGTGCCAGCAGCTTGTTTTCACTAGCAGGGGCTGAGCAGTTCTTC

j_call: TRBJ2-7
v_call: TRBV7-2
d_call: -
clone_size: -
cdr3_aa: CASSSAQAGYYEQYF
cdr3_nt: TGTGCCAGCAGCTCAGCCCAGGCAGGCTACTACGAGCAGTACTTC

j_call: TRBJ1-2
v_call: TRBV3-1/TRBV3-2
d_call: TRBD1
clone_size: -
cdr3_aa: CASSQATGTGFGGYTF
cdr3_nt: TGTGCCAGCAGCCAAGCAACCGGGACAGGGTTCGGCGGCTACACCTTC

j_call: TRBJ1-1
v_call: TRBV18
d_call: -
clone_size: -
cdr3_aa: CASSLQARVSTEAFF
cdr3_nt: TGTGCCAGCTCACTTCAGGCCCGGGTTTCCACTGAAGCTTTCTTT

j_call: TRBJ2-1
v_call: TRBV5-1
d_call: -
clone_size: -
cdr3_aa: CASSSRASSYNEQFF
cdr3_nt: TGCGCCAGCAGCTCAAGAGCGAGCTCCTACAATGAGCAGTTCTTC

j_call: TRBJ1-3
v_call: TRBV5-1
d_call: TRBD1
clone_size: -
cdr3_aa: CASSDTGGDPGNTIYF
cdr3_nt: TGCGCCAGCAGCGATACAGGGGGGGATCCTGGAAACACCATATATTTT

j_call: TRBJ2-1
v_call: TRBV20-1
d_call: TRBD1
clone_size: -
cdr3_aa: CSASPRGLEQFF
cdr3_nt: TGCAGTGCTAGTCCCAGGGGGCTTGAGCAGTTCTTC

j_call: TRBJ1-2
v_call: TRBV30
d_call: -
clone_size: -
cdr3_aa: CAWSVQGFYGYTF
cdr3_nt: TGTGCCTGGAGTGTACAAGGGTTCTATGGCTACACCTTC

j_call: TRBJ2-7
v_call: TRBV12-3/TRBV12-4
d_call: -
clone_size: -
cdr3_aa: CASSRNSGYEQYF
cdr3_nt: TGTGCCAGCAGTCGGAACAGCGGCTACGAGCAGTACTTC

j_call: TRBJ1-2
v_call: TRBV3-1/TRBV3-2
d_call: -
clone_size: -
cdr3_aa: CASSQAREGYGYTF
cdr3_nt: TGTGCCAGCAGCCAAGCCAGGGAAGGCTATGGCTACACCTTC

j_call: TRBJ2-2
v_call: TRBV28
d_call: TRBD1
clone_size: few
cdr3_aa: CASSRTGFGELFF
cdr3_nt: TGTGCCAGCAGCCGGACAGGGTTCGGGGAGCTGTTTTTT

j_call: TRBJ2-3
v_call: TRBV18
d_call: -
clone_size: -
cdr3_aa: CASSPRTDSTDTQYF
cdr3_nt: TGTGCCAGCTCACCCAGGACAGATAGCACAGATACGCAGTATTTT

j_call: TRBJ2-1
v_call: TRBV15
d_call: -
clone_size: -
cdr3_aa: CATRRDDSYNEQFF
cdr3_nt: TGTGCCACTCGCCGGGACGACTCCTACAATGAGCAGTTCTTC

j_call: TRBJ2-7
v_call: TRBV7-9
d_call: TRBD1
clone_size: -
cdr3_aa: CASSLGAGGYEQYF
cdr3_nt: TGTGCCAGCAGCTTAGGAGCAGGGGGCTACGAGCAGTACTTC

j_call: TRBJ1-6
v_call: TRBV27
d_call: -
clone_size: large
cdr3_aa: CASSQIGYYSPLHF
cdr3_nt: TGTGCCAGCAGTCAGATCGGGTATTATTCACCCCTCCACTTT

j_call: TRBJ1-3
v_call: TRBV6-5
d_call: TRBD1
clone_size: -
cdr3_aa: CASSSRRDRENTIYF
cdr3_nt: TGTGCCAGCAGTTCCAGGCGGGACAGGGAAAACACCATATATTTT

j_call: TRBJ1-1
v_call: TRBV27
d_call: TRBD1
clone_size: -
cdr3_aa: CASRSPIRQGGLNTEAFF
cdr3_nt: TGTGCCAGCAGGTCACCCATACGACAGGGTGGCCTCAACACTGAAGCTTTCTTT